This TCR beta chain comes out of a study of radiotherapy plus CTLA-4 blockade in lung cancer. Whole-study findings and limits: Response, reportedly, was best predicted by interferon-beta along with early blood T cell clone dynamics. Researchers report tumor-derived TCR clones expanding in blood after radiotherapy plus ipilimumab.

The assay was immunoSEQ multiplex PCR, and TCRdb's table has in-frame clones only and misses some. Seen here are some 110,000 clones, approximately 87% observed once, and the top ten hold over 2%. Enrolled patients, whose metastatic non-small-cell lung cancer was chemo-refractory, received focal radiation plus CTLA-4 blockade with ipilimumab. As concerns this clone: Its antigen is unidentified.

Germline assignment: CDR1 DFQATT and CDR2 SNEGSKA (reference sequence). Trimming took off 7 bases at V and 4 bases at J, with 10 bases between the two ends. The CDR3 consists of 11 residues. The TCR was taken from a human donor with non-small cell lung cancer that progressed on radiotherapy plus ipilimumab. Some clones in this sample may be carry-over from other donors' samples. The material was peripheral blood, obtained from a patient treated with radiotherapy plus ipilimumab. The J gene is TRBJ1-1, the V gene TRBV20-1; a possible D gene is TRBD1 (5 bases). In nucleotides, the CDR3 is TGCAGTGGAGGCAGGGCCACTGAAGCTTTCTTT. It codes for CSGGRATEAFF.